Shown below are 29 T cell receptor beta chains from a single sample sequenced in a study of T cell repertoires in cytomegalovirus infection. These receptors' targets are unknown. In TCRdb, the reads were re-called with MiXCR into one record per CDR3 protein. The data hold approximately 1,000,000 distinct CDR3 sequences, with 30% to 40% observed a single time. Sequenced material: cultured CD8+ T cells from PBMCs, taken from culture after CMV antigen stimulation. All receptors come from a human donor in good health (CMV status not recorded). Some clones in this sample may be carry-over from other donors' samples.

This rearrangement joins TRBV19 to TRBJ2-1, with D tentatively TRBD2 (5 bases). Trimming shortened V by 2 bases and J by 5 bases, and 19 bases separated the two germline ends. Germline CDR1 is LNHDA and CDR2 is SQIVND (reference sequence). CDR3 size: 17 residues. The CDR3 loop reads CASSISRRSVLNNEQFF. The CDR3, as DNA: TGTGCCAGTAGTATATCCCGGAGGTCAGTGTTAAACAATGAGCAGTTCTTC. The variable domain in full, with the rest retrieved from reference TRBV19 and TRBJ2-1, is DGGITQSPKYLFRKEGQNVTLSCEQNLNHDAMYWYRQDPGQGLRLIYYSQIVNDFQKGDIAEGYSVSREKKESFPLTVTSAQKNPTAFYLCASSISRRSVLNNEQFFGPGTRLTVL.

V usage is TRBV11-1 and J usage is TRBJ1-2; D unclear. V dropped 1 base and J dropped 6 bases, with 9 bases sitting between them. The CDR3 extends over 13 amino acids. Per the germline V gene, CDR1 is SGHAT and CDR2 is FQDESV (reference sequence). The CDR3 DNA reads as TGTGCCAGCAGCTTAGGGGTGGAGGATGGCTACACCTTC. Amino acids: CASSLGVEDGYTF. The complete variable domain, with remaining parts taken from reference TRBV11-1 and TRBJ1-2, reads EAEVAQSPRYKITEKSQAVAFWCDPISGHATLYWYRQILGQGPELLVQFQDESVVDDSQLPKDRFSAERLKGVDSTLKIQPAELGDSAMYLCASSLGVEDGYTFGSGTRLTVV.

V and J are TRBV6-2 or TRBV6-3 and TRBJ2-2; 10 nucleotides line up with TRBD1. J was trimmed by 4 bases and V by 10 bases; bases with no gene match: 9. The CDR3 runs 15 residues. Germline V gene lookup returns CDR1 MNHEY and CDR2 SVGEGT. The CDR3 loop reads CAITGQGEGTGELFF. CDR3 bases: TGTGCCATCACCGGACAGGGGGAAGGCACCGGGGAGCTGTTTTTT.

This clonotype was found a few times. The chain employs TRBV4-1 and TRBJ2-1; a possible D gene is TRBD1 (6 bases). Germline V gene lookup returns CDR1 MGHRA and CDR2 YSYEKL. Trimming pared 1 base from V and 8 bases from J, leaving 12 bases between. The CDR3 consists of 14 residues. In DNA, the CDR3 is TGCGCCAGCAGCCAAGTCTCGGCAGGGGATGAGCAGTTCTTC. It is translated as CASSQVSAGDEQFF.

This clonotype was seen many times. The rearrangement uses TRBV7-6 and TRBJ2-5; D is possibly TRBD1 (6 bases). The CDR3 sequence is 15 residues long. With 1 base removed from V and 5 bases from J, the gap between germline ends came to 14 bases. Germline loops: CDR1 SGHVS, CDR2 FNYEAQ. The CDR3 DNA is TGTGCCAGCAGCTTAGGAACAGGGTTGTGGGAGACCCAGTACTTC. It encodes CASSLGTGLWETQYF.

This clonotype was seen only a few times. The chain couples TRBV18 to TRBJ2-5, with D perhaps matching TRBD1 (5 bases). The CDR3 has 13 amino acids. Germline V lookup: CDR1 KGHSH, CDR2 LQKENI. Trimming pared 6 bases from V and 2 bases from J, leaving 10 bases between. CDR3 in DNA: TGTGCCAGCTCCCAGGACATACAAGAGACCCAGTACTTC. Translating gives CASSQDIQETQYF.

The chain combines TRBV29-1 with TRBJ2-7; 12 positions agree with TRBD1. The CDR3 runs to 15 residues. V lost 5 bases, J lost 4 bases, and 9 bases stayed unmatched. CDR1 is SQVTM and CDR2 is ANQGSEA in the germline V gene. Here the CDR3 DNA reads TGCAGCGTTCTGGTGGGACAGGGGGCCCCTTACGAGCAGTACGTC. This codes for CSVLVGQGAPYEQYV.

The chain employs TRBV6-5 and TRBJ1-1; 10 nucleotides match TRBD1. With 2 bases clipped from V and 1 base from J, the junction kept 7 bases outside the gene matches. The CDR3 is made up of 17 amino acids. CDR1 and CDR2 (germline): MNHEY, SVGAGI. The CDR3 coding sequence is TGTGCCAGCAGTTACGCTTTGGGACAGGGGAAGAACACTGAAGCTTTCTTT. This encodes CASSYALGQGKNTEAFF.

The rearrangement joins TRBV4-1 to TRBJ1-1; the D is unclear. This CDR3 is built from 13 residues. Between the trimmed V and J ends, which lost 2 bases and 6 bases, there was a span of 10 bases. CDR1 and CDR2 from the germline V gene are MGHRA and YSYEKL. CDR3 in amino acids: CASSQLGLPEAFF. The CDR3 region has the DNA TGCGCCAGCAGCCAACTAGGTCTGCCTGAAGCTTTCTTT.

This clonotype has ten or more counts. The chain links TRBV11-1 to TRBJ1-1, with D possibly being TRBD1 (5 bases). V shed 5 bases and J shed 1 base, with 14 bases lying between them. Germline V gene lookup returns CDR1 SGHAT and CDR2 FQDESV (reference sequence). The CDR3 totals 15 residues. Written as DNA, the CDR3 is TGTGCCAGCAGCAAGGCCGGGACGGCGAACACTGAAGCTTTCTTT. This gives the protein CASSKAGTANTEAFF. Based on the CDR3 plus reference TRBV11-1 and TRBJ1-1, the full variable domain is EAEVAQSPRYKITEKSQAVAFWCDPISGHATLYWYRQILGQGPELLVQFQDESVVDDSQLPKDRFSAERLKGVDSTLKIQPAELGDSAMYLCASSKAGTANTEAFFGQGTRLTVV.

The chain employs TRBV6-8 and TRBJ1-1; no clear D gene. The germline V and J ends were trimmed by 6 bases and 3 bases, with 14 bases remaining between them. Germline-derived CDR1 and CDR2 are MNHGY and SAAAGT. This CDR3 is 14 amino acids long. CDR3 DNA sequence: TGTGCCAGCAGATACCAGCTTTTGGACACTGAAGCTTTCTTT. Translating gives CASRYQLLDTEAFF.

CDR3 protein: CASSFWAASEQYF. The CDR3 DNA sequence: TGTGCCAGCAGTTTTTGGGCTGCGAGCGAGCAGTACTTC. This sequence joins TRBV12-3 or TRBV12-4 and TRBJ2-7; D not resolved. The CDR3 is 13 residues long. Trimming shortened V by 3 bases and J by 6 bases, and 12 bases separated the two germline ends.

This clonotype was counted between two and nine times. This chain uses TRBV7-6 with TRBJ2-1; D may be TRBD1 (6 bases). This CDR3 region has 14 residues. In germline, CDR1 is SGHVS, CDR2 FNYEAQ. Trimming pared 4 bases from V and 5 bases from J, leaving 12 bases between. CDR3 in amino acids: CASSSRDNDNEQFF. In nucleotides, the CDR3 is TGTGCCAGCAGCTCCCGGGACAACGACAATGAGCAGTTCTTC.

The genes are TRBV29-1 and TRBJ2-1; maybe TRBD1 (6 bases). V gave up 2 bases and J gave up 8 bases, with 10 bases separating them. Looked up from germline, CDR1 is SQVTM and CDR2 is ANQGSEA. The CDR3 has 12 amino acids. The CDR3 DNA follows: TGCAGCGTTGAACAGGGGCACGATGAGCAGTTCTTC. Protein product: CSVEQGHDEQFF.

This chain uses TRBV6-1 with TRBJ2-7, with TRBD2 matching 8 bases. J lost 1 base, V lost 2 bases, and 4 bases had no gene match. Germline V lookup: CDR1 MNHNS, CDR2 SASEGT. The CDR3 length is 15 residues. The CDR3 protein is CASSESGGLSYEQYV. The CDR3 coding sequence is TGTGCCAGCAGTGAAAGCGGGGGCCTTTCCTACGAGCAGTACGTC.

Turning to this clonotype: Its ends do not fully match the called genes, so a read error is possible. This chain connects TRBV7-6 to TRBJ2-1; possible D gene TRBD1, 6 bases. Germline CDR1 is SGHVS and CDR2 is FNYEAQ. The CDR3 runs 15 residues. The CDR3 region has the DNA TGTGTCAGCAGCTTAGGGGGAAACTCCTACAATGAGCAGTTCTTC. Amino acid sequence: CVSSLGGNSYNEQFF.

This sequence joins TRBV9 and TRBJ2-4; 7 positions agree with TRBD1. The CDR3 is 15 residues long. The V gene end was trimmed by 0 bases and the J gene end by 5 bases; junction bases not matched to a gene: 5. Germline V gene sequence: CDR1 SGDLS, CDR2 YYNGEE. The chain's CDR3 is CASSVGQGSQNIQYF. The DNA of the CDR3 is TGTGCCAGCAGCGTAGGACAGGGTTCGCAAAACATTCAGTACTTC.

The chain employs TRBV9 and TRBJ2-3; maybe TRBD2 (5 bases). The CDR3 length is 17 residues. CDR1 is SGDLS, CDR2 YYNGEE, per germline. Trimming took off 0 bases at V and 2 bases at J, with 16 bases between the two ends. The CDR3 sequence is CASSVGASPSNTDTQYF. CDR3 in DNA: TGTGCCAGCAGCGTAGGAGCTAGCCCTTCCAACACAGATACGCAGTATTTT.

V usage is TRBV9 and J usage is TRBJ2-7; D is perhaps TRBD1 (6 bases). The CDR3 is 14 amino acids. CDR1 and CDR2 from the germline V gene are SGDLS and YYNGEE. V was trimmed by 5 bases and J by 4 bases, leaving 16 bases between them. The CDR3 region is CASSASRGSYEQYF. CDR3 in DNA: TGTGCCAGCAGTGCAAGCAGGGGTAGTTACGAGCAGTACTTC.

The chain uses TRBV20-1 and TRBJ1-1, with 8 bases aligning to TRBD1. The CDR3 sequence is 16 residues long. V shed 3 bases, J shed 3 bases, and the junction held 12 bases outside the gene matches. The germline V gene encodes CDR1 DFQATT and CDR2 SNEGSKA (reference sequence). In nucleotides, the CDR3 is TGCAGTGCTAGGGGGCGGACAGGGAAAAGCGACACTGAAGCTTTCTTT. It codes for CSARGRTGKSDTEAFF.

This clonotype was recorded at least ten times. The rearrangement links TRBV7-6 to TRBJ2-1; 8 bases align to TRBD2. With 4 bases clipped from V and 12 bases from J, the junction kept 2 bases outside the gene matches. This CDR3 has 11 amino acids. Germline V gene data show CDR1 as SGHVS and CDR2 as FNYEAQ. DNA for the CDR3: TGTGCCAGCAGCTCCGGGGGGGGGCAGTTCTTC. Translated, it gives CASSSGGGQFF.

The chain uses TRBV10-2 and TRBJ1-2; 7 bases are a match to TRBD1. The V gene's germline CDR1 is WSHSY and CDR2 SAAADI. V lost 7 bases to trimming and J lost 4 bases; unmatched junction nucleotides: 12. The CDR3 consists of 15 residues. CDR3 sequence (DNA): TGCGCCAGCACCGAGGGATCAGGGGGAATCTATGGCTACACCTTC. Translating it yields CASTEGSGGIYGYTF.

This clonotype has a handful of counts. The V call is TRBV27, the J call TRBJ2-1; 10 positions match TRBD1. In germline, CDR1 is MNHEY, CDR2 SMNVEV (reference sequence). CDR3 length: 14 residues. V was clipped by 3 bases and J by 8 bases; unmatched bases: 4. In DNA form, the CDR3 reads TGTGCCAGCAGTTTTGGACAGGGGGATTATGAGCAGTTCTTC. Protein sequence: CASSFGQGDYEQFF.

The V call is TRBV12-3 or TRBV12-4, the J call TRBJ1-2; weak D call: TRBD1 (5 bases). The CDR3 has 16 residues. V dropped 0 bases and J dropped 8 bases, with 19 bases sitting between them. DNA of the CDR3: TGTGCCAGCAGTTTAGCGGGGTTCGGGACCCACGAGGGCTACACCTTC. It yields the protein CASSLAGFGTHEGYTF.

This clonotype was counted ten times or more. V and J are TRBV7-9 and TRBJ1-4, with a possible D match to TRBD1 (5 bases). The germline V and J ends were trimmed by 4 bases and 8 bases, with 8 bases remaining between them. Germline V CDR1 and CDR2: SEHNR, FQNEAQ (reference sequence). The CDR3 runs 12 residues. Here the CDR3 reads CASSSRQEKLFF. DNA of the CDR3: TGTGCCAGCAGCTCCCGACAGGAAAAACTGTTTTTT.

The rearrangement joins TRBV5-1 to TRBJ2-5; D unclear. CDR3 length: 14 amino acids. The ends were cut back, 4 bases at V and 1 base at J, with 11 bases in the middle. Germline CDR1 SGHRS, CDR2 YFSETQ. CDR3 nucleotide sequence: TGCGCCAGCAGCCCCTGGGAAGGCCAAGAGACCCAGTACTTC. Its protein is CASSPWEGQETQYF.

This clonotype has only a few counts. The chain is built from TRBV5-5 and TRBJ2-5; 7 bases map to TRBD2. Germline V lookup: CDR1 SGHKS, CDR2 YYEKEE (reference sequence). CDR3 size: 15 residues. J was trimmed by 5 bases and V by 4 bases; bases with no gene match: 11. The CDR3 nucleotides are TGTGCCAGCAGCATCCGGACCCCGGGGGGTGAGACCCAGTACTTC. Encoded protein: CASSIRTPGGETQYF.

This clonotype was counted between two and nine times. This chain's CDR3 is CASSYSIPRSMNTEAFF. The CDR3 region has the DNA TGTGCCAGCAGTTACTCGATTCCCAGATCCATGAACACTGAAGCTTTCTTT. V gene TRBV6-6 combines with J gene TRBJ1-1; no clear D. Trimming cost V 0 bases and J 0 bases, with 14 bases left between them. The CDR3 has 17 amino acids. Looked up from germline, CDR1 is MNHNY and CDR2 is SVGAGI (reference sequence).

This clonotype has a single count. V and J are TRBV6-2 or TRBV6-3 and TRBJ1-2; D not resolved. Germline V lookup: CDR1 MNHEY, CDR2 SVGEGT. This CDR3 is 13 amino acids long. Trimming removed 2 bases at V and 4 bases at J, with 8 bases between. CDR3 in amino acids: CASSYLASYGYTF. Written as DNA, the CDR3 is TGTGCCAGCAGTTACCTAGCATCCTATGGCTACACCTTC.